The 11 T cell receptor beta chains in this list originate from one sample, sequenced in a study of cytomegalovirus exposure and HLA in healthy donors. PCR amplification relied on 60 Vbeta primers (plus 13 Jbeta primers). Here immunoSEQ multiplex PCR was the method, and the copy in TCRdb shows in-frame clones only, minus some. The table lists about 62,000 clones, about 87% of them singletons. Sequenced: PBMCs. The source of these receptors is a man between 18 and 35 years old in good health and CMV-seronegative.

This chain uses TRBV9 with TRBJ2-7; 9 nucleotides line up with TRBD1. With 4 bases clipped from V and 3 bases from J, the junction kept 8 bases outside the gene matches. Germline-derived CDR1 and CDR2 are SGDLS and YYNGEE. The CDR3 loop spans 15 amino acids. CDR3 amino acids: CASSPTGGPLYEQYF. In DNA, the CDR3 is TGTGCCAGCAGCCCAACAGGGGGCCCCCTCTACGAGCAGTACTTC.

The genes are TRBV5-4 and TRBJ2-3; 9 positions match TRBD2. Germline assignment: CDR1 SGHNT and CDR2 YYREEE (reference sequence). The CDR3 length is 18 residues. V lost 0 bases to trimming and J lost 2 bases; unmatched junction nucleotides: 10. CDR3 nucleotides: TGTGCCAGCAGCTTGGCAAGCCTAGCGGGGAATTACACAGATACGCAGTATTTT. Its translation: CASSLASLAGNYTDTQYF.

The chain couples TRBV4-2 to TRBJ2-2, with 9 bases matching TRBD1. Germline V gene data show CDR1 as LGHNA and CDR2 as YNFKEQ. This CDR3 spans 17 amino acids. The ends lost 4 bases at V and 1 base at J; junction bases unmatched: 7. CDR3 sequence (DNA): TGTGCCAGCAGCCCCATCCCGGGACAGGGGAACACCGGGGAGCTGTTTTTT. Translating it yields CASSPIPGQGNTGELFF.

The chain carries TRBV7-2 and TRBJ2-7; D uncertain. This CDR3 region has 13 residues. CDR1 and CDR2 (germline): SGHTA, FQGNSA. V was pared by 0 bases and J by 3 bases, with 6 bases between. The CDR3 protein is CASSLAASYEQYF. The CDR3 DNA is TGTGCCAGCAGCTTAGCGGCTAGCTACGAGCAGTACTTC. The variable domain in full, completed from reference TRBV7-2 and TRBJ2-7, reads GAGVSQSPSNKVTEKGKDVELRCDPISGHTALYWYRQSLGQGLEFLIYFQGNSAPDKSGLPSDRFSAERTGGSVSTLTIQRTQQEDSAVYLCASSLAASYEQYFGPGTRLTVT.

The genes are TRBV1 and TRBJ1-1; no DNA check was done on the table's D call, TRBD1. TRBV1 is noted as a pseudogene. The CDR3 is made up of 14 amino acids. This CDR3 is CTSSPIGVTTEAFF. CDR3 DNA: TGCACCAGCAGTCCTATAGGGGTGACCACTGAAGCTTTCTTT.

J is TRBJ2-1 and V is TRBV4-1, with TRBD1 matching over 9 bases. The CDR3 totals 14 residues. CDR1 and CDR2 (germline): MGHRA, YSYEKL. With 4 bases clipped from V and 6 bases from J, the junction kept 4 bases outside the gene matches. CDR3 loop: CASSRVGQGNEQFF. In DNA form, the CDR3 reads TGCGCCAGCAGCCGGGTGGGACAGGGCAATGAGCAGTTCTTC.

The chain recombines TRBV6-5 with TRBJ1-5; 7 nucleotides align to TRBD1. The germline V gene has CDR1 MNHEY and CDR2 SVGAGI. There are 15 residues in the CDR3. Trimming cost V 6 bases and J 0 bases; bases outside gene matches: 5. CDR3 in amino acids: CASRPDRNSNQPQHF. CDR3 DNA: TGTGCCAGCAGACCGGACAGGAATAGCAATCAGCCCCAGCATTTT.

This chain links TRBV27 with TRBJ2-7; a possible D gene is TRBD1 (6 bases). CDR3 length: 11 amino acids. The germline CDR1 and CDR2 sequences are MNHEY and SMNVEV (reference sequence). The V gene lost 10 bases and the J gene lost 4 bases, with 11 bases spanning the gap. The CDR3 coding sequence is TGTGCCACAGGGGAACAATACGAGCAGTACTTC. Its translation: CATGEQYEQYF.

This chain connects TRBV5-1 to TRBJ1-2, with D possibly being TRBD1 (5 bases). Germline V gene lookup returns CDR1 SGHRS and CDR2 YFSETQ. Trimming left V 5 bases short and J 8 bases short, with 13 bases between. CDR3 length: 12 amino acids. In DNA form, the CDR3 reads TGCGCCAGCAGACCAGGGTCGGAGGGCTACACCTTC. Translating gives CASRPGSEGYTF.

The chain combines TRBV7-8 with TRBJ1-4, with 8 bases that match TRBD1. J lost 8 bases, V lost 8 bases, and 7 bases had no gene match. The CDR3 length is 13 residues. Germline V gene data show CDR1 as SGHVS and CDR2 as FQNEAQ. The CDR3 sequence: CASRPGGAEKLFF. CDR3 in DNA: TGTGCCAGCCGACCAGGGGGCGCGGAAAAACTGTTTTTT.

This chain links TRBV18 with TRBJ2-3; D gene unclear. The CDR3 runs 15 residues. Between the trimmed V and J ends, which lost 4 bases and 0 bases, there was a span of 11 bases. The germline V gene encodes CDR1 KGHSH and CDR2 LQKENI. CDR3 region: CASSLSTPSTDTQYF. In nucleotides, the CDR3 is TGTGCCAGCTCACTCTCCACTCCCAGCACAGATACGCAGTATTTT. The full variable domain, rest sourced from reference TRBV18 and TRBJ2-3, is NAGVMQNPRHLVRRRGQEARLRCSPMKGHSHVYWYRQLPEEGLKFMVYLQKENIIDESGMPKERFSAEFPKEGPSILRIQQVVRGDSAAYFCASSLSTPSTDTQYFGPGTRLTVL.